Listed below are T cell receptor beta chains from one sample, sequenced in a study of blood T cell repertoires in COVID-19. Repertoires were generated with immunoSEQ multiplex PCR, while TCRdb's copy carries only in-frame clones and drops some. The table lists some 350,000 clones, 87% of them singletons. Sequencing was carried out using PBMCs or T cells enriched from blood (not recorded which). The receptors derive from a woman in her 30s who had recovered from COVID-19. CDR3s include the opening cysteine and the closing phenylalanine or tryptophan. A D gene is named only where the DNA matches it firmly. The listing skips clone size in some rows; elsewhere it reads once, few, many or a size class.

NA	TRBV6-1	TRBJ1-4	NA	TGTGCCAGCAGTGAAGATATGACTGCTATCGTTAATGAAAAACTGTTTTTT	CASSEDMTAIVNEKLFF
TRBD1	TRBV6-5	TRBJ1-1	once	TGTGCCAGCGGGGGGGACAGGGGAGGGAACACTGAAGCTTTCTTT	CASGGDRGGNTEAFF
NA	TRBV19	TRBJ2-3	NA	TGTGCCAGTAGTATAGCCTGGACACGTTCCGCAGATACGCAGTATTTT	CASSIAWTRSADTQYF
NA	TRBV27	TRBJ2-7	NA	TGTGCCAGCAGTTTAGGCGGTTACTCCTACGAGCAGTACTTC	CASSLGGYSYEQYF
TRBD2	TRBV27	TRBJ2-2	NA	TGTGCCAGCAGTTTAGTAGCGGGGGGCGCGAACACCGGGGAGCTGTTTTTT	CASSLVAGGANTGELFF
TRBD1	TRBV7-6	TRBJ1-1	NA	TGTGCCAGCAGCTTAGGTTGGGGACAGGGGGGCACTGAAGCTTTCTTT	CASSLGWGQGGTEAFF
TRBD2	TRBV5-1	TRBJ2-3	once	TGCGCCAGCAGCTTACCGGGACTAGCGGACACAGATACGCAGTATTTT	CASSLPGLADTDTQYF
NA	TRBV14	TRBJ2-1	NA	TGTGCCAGCAGCCTTTTCCCCCTCCACAATGAGCAGTTCTTC	CASSLFPLHNEQFF
NA	TRBV9	TRBJ1-6	few	TGTGCCAGCAGCCAGGGTAGCAAGAATTCACCCCTCCACTTT	CASSQGSKNSPLHF
NA	TRBV15	TRBJ1-6	NA	TGTGCCACCAGCAGAGATTTTAGTTCACCCCTCCACTTT	CATSRDFSSPLHF
NA	TRBV9	TRBJ2-3	NA	TGTGCCAGCAGCGAGGACAGTAGCACAGATACGCAGTATTTT	CASSEDSSTDTQYF
NA	TRBV5-1	TRBJ1-1	NA	TGCGCCAGCAAAGGGGAATCTGAAGCTTTCTTT	CASKGESEAFF
NA	TRBV10-3	TRBJ2-3	NA	TGTGCCATCTCGACCTCAGCGGTAGATACGCAGTATTTT	CAISTSAVDTQYF
TRBD2	TRBV7-8	TRBJ2-1	NA	TGTGCCAGCAGCAACCTAGCGGGAGCCCCCAATGAGCAGTTCTTC	CASSNLAGAPNEQFF
TRBD2	TRBV7-2	TRBJ2-4	NA	TGTGCCAGCAGCTCCCAACTAGCGCTAGCCAAAAACATTCAGTACTTC	CASSSQLALAKNIQYF
NA	TRBV2	TRBJ1-1	NA	TGTGCCAGCAGCCGAATTTCGATGGAGGGAGCTTTCTTT	CASSRISMEGAFF
NA	TRBV18	TRBJ2-2	NA	TGTGCCAGCTCACCAGATCAGTCCGGGACTAACACCGGGGAGCTGTTTTTT	CASSPDQSGTNTGELFF
NA	TRBV5-1	TRBJ2-1	once	TGCGCCAGCAGCCCAGGCTCCTACAATGAGCAGTTCTTC	CASSPGSYNEQFF
NA	TRBV7-2	TRBJ1-2	NA	TGTGCCAGCAGCTTAGCGCGCGGGCTCGTAGGCTACACCTTC	CASSLARGLVGYTF
TRBD1	TRBV27	TRBJ1-4	NA	TGTGCCAGCAGTTCTACAGGGGGCACTAATGAAAAACTGTTTTTT	CASSSTGGTNEKLFF
TRBD1	TRBV7-6	TRBJ2-3	NA	TGTGCCAGCAGCGCGGGACAGGGGGGCACAGATACGCAGTATTTT	CASSAGQGGTDTQYF
NA	TRBV7-2	TRBJ2-1	NA	TGTGCCAGCAGCTTAGTAGGCTCCCCGGGGAATGAGCAGTTCTTC	CASSLVGSPGNEQFF
TRBD1	TRBV5-1	TRBJ1-5	NA	TGCGCCAGCAGCGCCACAGGGGGCGATCAGCCCCAGCATTTT	CASSATGGDQPQHF
TRBD1	TRBV6-2/TRBV6-3	TRBJ1-6	NA	TGTGCCAGCAGTCTCCAGGGGGTAGATTCACCCCTCCACTTT	CASSLQGVDSPLHF
NA	TRBV5-1	TRBJ2-7	NA	TGCGCCAGCAGCTTGGCCGGGGGACAGAGAGTGGAGCAGTACTTC	CASSLAGGQRVEQYF
TRBD1	TRBV6-2/TRBV6-3	TRBJ2-7	NA	TGTGCCAGCAGTTACGACAGGGAGAGGAACTACGAGCAGTACTTC	CASSYDRERNYEQYF
TRBD1	TRBV28	TRBJ1-2	NA	TGTGCCAGCAGTTTAAGCGGTCAGGGGGCGGGTGGCTACACCTTC	CASSLSGQGAGGYTF
TRBD1	TRBV29-1	TRBJ1-1	NA	TGCAGCGTTGAAGATCTGGTGTCTAGGGGGCTTCTTGAAGCTTTCTTT	CSVEDLVSRGLLEAFF
NA	TRBV24-1	TRBJ2-7	NA	TGTGCCACCAGTGGGCTGAGGTCCTACGAGCAGTACTTC	CATSGLRSYEQYF
TRBD2	TRBV29-1	TRBJ2-1	once	TGCAGCGGGCAGACTAGCGTAGCCTACAATGAGCAGTTCTTC	CSGQTSVAYNEQFF
NA	TRBV27	TRBJ2-7	once	TGTGCCAGCAGTCACGGACAGAACTACGAGCAGTACTTC	CASSHGQNYEQYF
NA	TRBV6-2/TRBV6-3	TRBJ1-5	few	TGTGCCAGCAGTTCAGGACGGACGGGAAATCAGCCCCAGCATTTT	CASSSGRTGNQPQHF
NA	TRBV21-1	TRBJ1-4	NA	TGTGCCAGCAGCATATACCTGGGCCTCCGATCCAATGATGAAAAACTGTTTTTT	CASSIYLGLRSNDEKLFF
TRBD1	TRBV6-1	TRBJ1-2	NA	TGTGCCAGCAGTGAAGAGGCAGGGGGCATCTATGGCTACACCTTC	CASSEEAGGIYGYTF
NA	TRBV28	TRBJ1-3	NA	TGTGCCAGCAGTTCTGCTGGAAACACCATATATTTT	CASSSAGNTIYF
NA	TRBV15	TRBJ1-1	once	TGTGCCACCAGCAGCCTGGACAGCCGCTTTGGGGGCACTGAAGCTTTCTTT	CATSSLDSRFGGTEAFF
NA	TRBV9	TRBJ2-3	once	TGTGCCAGCAGCGTCGGAGATACGCAGTATTTT	CASSVGDTQYF
NA	TRBV30	TRBJ1-2	NA	TGTGCCTGGAGTGTACGCGTTAACTATGGCTACACCTTC	CAWSVRVNYGYTF
NA	TRBV30	TRBJ2-2	NA	TGTGCCTGTCGCTTTGGAGGGAGCGGGGAGCTGTTTTTT	CACRFGGSGELFF
NA	TRBV3-1/TRBV3-2	TRBJ2-7	NA	TGTGCCAGCAGCCCGAGGAGATACGAGCAGTACTTC	CASSPRRYEQYF
NA	TRBV12-3/TRBV12-4	TRBJ1-5	NA	TGTGCCAGCAGTTCGTCGGTTAATCAGCCCCAGCATTTT	CASSSSVNQPQHF
TRBD2	TRBV3-1/TRBV3-2	TRBJ2-3	NA	TGTGCCAGCAGCCAAGAAGTGTCAGCGGGAGGGGTAGATACGCAGTATTTT	CASSQEVSAGGVDTQYF
NA	TRBV30	TRBJ1-6	few	TGTGCCTGGAGCGGAGGGGTCGGGGCGCGAACCCACTTT	CAWSGGVGARTHF
NA	TRBV21-1	TRBJ1-3	NA	TGTGCCAGCAGCAAGGCGAGGCCGACTGGAAACACCATATATTTT	CASSKARPTGNTIYF
NA	TRBV20-1	TRBJ2-1	NA	TGCAGTGCTAAGCGGAACAATGAGCAGTTCTTC	CSAKRNNEQFF
NA	TRBV4-2	TRBJ2-7	NA	TGTGCCAGCAGCCAAGAAGTAGTGGGAGCCTCCTACGAGCAGTACTTC	CASSQEVVGASYEQYF
TRBD1	TRBV5-4	TRBJ1-1	NA	TGTGCCAGCAGCGTGGGACAGGGGGATACTGAAGCTTTCTTT	CASSVGQGDTEAFF
NA	TRBV25-1	TRBJ1-6	few	TGTGCCAGCAGTGAATCGGGGAGGGGGAGGGATTCACCCCTCCACTTT	CASSESGRGRDSPLHF
TRBD1	TRBV19	TRBJ1-6	NA	TGTGCCACCGCGGACAGGGGAAATTCACCCCTCCACTTT	CATADRGNSPLHF
TRBD1	TRBV4-2	TRBJ1-2	NA	TGTGCCAGCAGCCAAGATAGGACAGGGGCTTACGGTACCTTC	CASSQDRTGAYGTF
TRBD2	TRBV2	TRBJ2-1	NA	TGTGCCAGCACCTGGGACTACTACAATGAGCAGTTCTTC	CASTWDYYNEQFF
NA	TRBV6-5	TRBJ2-1	NA	TGTGCCAGCAGTTACGAGGATCCCTCCTACAATGAGCAGTTCTTC	CASSYEDPSYNEQFF
TRBD1	TRBV12-5	TRBJ1-5	once	TGTGCTAGTGGTCAAAACAGGGGACCCAATCAGCCCCAGCATTTT	CASGQNRGPNQPQHF
TRBD1	TRBV10-2	TRBJ2-7	NA	TGCGCCAGCAGTGGCCGGACCTGGACAGGGGGCTTGCTAAGCGAGCAGTACTTC	CASSGRTWTGGLLSEQYF
NA	TRBV7-8	TRBJ2-7	once	TGTGCCAGCAGCGCCGAGACAAGCTACGAGCAGTACTTC	CASSAETSYEQYF
NA	TRBV5-1	TRBJ2-1	NA	TGCGCCAGCAGCTTGTGGAGCGGGCACTCCTACAATGAGCAGTTCTTC	CASSLWSGHSYNEQFF
NA	TRBV3-1/TRBV3-2	TRBJ2-1	NA	TGTGCCAGCAGCCTTCGACCTGGGGCGGATGAGCAGTTCTTC	CASSLRPGADEQFF
NA	TRBV7-9	TRBJ2-7	NA	TGTGCCAGCAGCTTAGCGGGCGTAACGTCCTACGAGCAGTACTTC	CASSLAGVTSYEQYF